One and the same sample provided the 20 T cell receptor beta chains below, sequenced in a study of T cells after yellow fever vaccination. Via MiXCR, TCRdb re-called the 5' RACE reads, giving one row per CDR3 protein. This table has under 600,000 distinct CDR3 sequences, about a fifth appearing once. Sequenced material: PBMCs, taken 20 to 25 days after the first yellow fever vaccination. The receptors derive from a man aged 18 to 35 who received the YFV17D yellow fever vaccine.

CDR3 in amino acids: CASRGTGSSYEQYV. The CDR3 nucleotides are TGTGCCAGCAGAGGGACAGGGAGCTCCTACGAGCAGTACGTC. The chain uses TRBV6-1 and TRBJ2-7; 9 positions match TRBD1. V gave up 6 bases and J gave up 0 bases; unmatched junction bases: 3. Germline lookup yields CDR1 MNHNS and CDR2 SASEGT. The CDR3 covers 14 residues.

The chain carries TRBV5-4 and TRBJ1-2; D unclear. Germline loops: CDR1 SGHNT, CDR2 YYREEE (reference sequence). The V gene lost 7 bases and the J gene lost 4 bases, with 11 bases spanning the gap. The CDR3 has 12 residues. The CDR3 loop reads CASRSGGYGYTF. DNA for the CDR3: TGTGCCAGCCGATCAGGCGGCTATGGCTACACCTTC.

The chain employs TRBV10-3 and TRBJ2-5, with 7 nucleotides matching TRBD1. Germline-derived CDR1 and CDR2 are ENHRY and SYGVKD. V dropped 7 bases and J dropped 4; count of bases not matched to a gene: 9. This CDR3 is 14 amino acids long. The CDR3 sequence is CAIKGAIGGETQYF. In DNA, the CDR3 is TGTGCCATCAAGGGGGCAATAGGTGGAGAGACCCAGTACTTC.

This clonotype was recorded a few times. The chain uses TRBV12-3 or TRBV12-4 and TRBJ1-4; D unresolved. Trimming cost V 6 bases and J 9 bases, with 11 bases left between them. The CDR3 totals 12 residues. The CDR3, as DNA: TGTGCCAGCAGGGCAGGTGGGAAAAAACTGTTTTTT. Its translation is CASRAGGKKLFF.

Only a few counts were recorded for this clonotype. The V and J genes are TRBV7-2 and TRBJ2-1; D is ambiguous. This CDR3 has 11 amino acids. Trimming removed 8 bases at V and 5 bases at J, with 7 bases between. Germline V gene sequence: CDR1 SGHTA, CDR2 FQGNSA. The CDR3 reads CASGRHNEQFF. The CDR3 DNA reads as TGTGCCAGCGGGCGGCACAATGAGCAGTTCTTC.

This clonotype was detected only a few times. The gene calls are TRBV7-3 and TRBJ2-7; a possible D gene is TRBD1 (6 bases). Germline lookup yields CDR1 SGHTA and CDR2 FQGTGA. V shed 5 bases and J shed 1 base, with 9 bases lying between them. The CDR3 sequence is 13 residues long. This CDR3 is CASSRDKSYEQYF. The CDR3 DNA reads as TGTGCCAGCAGCCGGGACAAATCCTACGAGCAGTACTTC.

This clonotype was seen at least ten times. The chain carries TRBV7-8 and TRBJ2-1; 9 nucleotides match TRBD2. Trimming cost V 1 base and J 0 bases; bases outside gene matches: 4. The CDR3 totals 17 residues. Per germline, CDR1 SGHVS and CDR2 FQNEAQ. CDR3 amino acids: CASSLGLAGSSYNEQFF. DNA for the CDR3: TGTGCCAGCAGCTTAGGTCTAGCGGGGAGCTCCTACAATGAGCAGTTCTTC.

The table lists this clonotype with a few counts. The chain employs TRBV7-2 and TRBJ2-1; D might be TRBD2 (5 bases). There are 16 residues in the CDR3. Trimming shortened V by 5 bases and J by 2 bases, and 16 bases separated the two germline ends. CDR1 SGHTA and CDR2 FQGNSA come from the germline V gene. DNA of the CDR3: TGTGCCAGCAGCATCCGTCCCTTGGGAGCCTACAATGAGCAGTTCTTC. This encodes CASSIRPLGAYNEQFF.

This clonotype was recorded a few times. This sequence joins TRBV5-4 and TRBJ2-5; 9 bases fit TRBD2. Unmatched junction bases numbered 10, after V lost 2 bases and J lost 5 bases. Looked up from germline, CDR1 is SGHNT and CDR2 is YYREEE (reference sequence). The CDR3 has 16 residues. The CDR3 nucleotides are TGTGCCAGCAGCTTAGGGCGGGGGGGCGAGGTTGAGACCCAGTACTTC. It translates to CASSLGRGGEVETQYF.

The gene calls are TRBV7-3 and TRBJ1-4; D remains unclear. The CDR3 is 13 residues long. The germline CDR1 and CDR2 sequences are SGHTA and FQGTGA. The germline V and J ends were trimmed by 1 base and 8 bases, with 8 bases remaining between them. CDR3 nucleotide sequence: TGTGCCAGCAGCTTAAACAGCGGGGAAAAACTGTTTTTT. This codes for CASSLNSGEKLFF.

V usage is TRBV10-3 and J usage is TRBJ1-6; 9 bases agree with TRBD1. This CDR3 has 15 amino acids. The germline V gene has CDR1 ENHRY and CDR2 SYGVKD. The junction had 4 bases not matched to a gene; V was cut back by 3 bases and J by 7 bases. The CDR3 DNA reads TGTGCCATCAGTGACACAGGGACAGGGAATTCACCCCTCCACTTT. Translating it yields CAISDTGTGNSPLHF.

The rearrangement joins TRBV9 to TRBJ2-1; 7 bases align to TRBD1. Germline CDR1 and CDR2: SGDLS and YYNGEE. CDR3 length equals 16 residues. The V gene end was trimmed by 3 bases and the J gene end by 3 bases; junction bases not matched to a gene: 9. CDR3 residues: CASSGMAGTDYNEQFF. In DNA, the CDR3 is TGTGCCAGCAGCGGAATGGCCGGGACAGACTACAATGAGCAGTTCTTC.

This clonotype was counted only a few times. V gene TRBV20-1 combines with J gene TRBJ1-1, with D possibly matching TRBD1 (5 bases). The V end lost 6 bases, the J end lost 4 bases, and 15 bases lay between the germline ends. In germline, CDR1 is DFQATT, CDR2 SNEGSKA (reference sequence). The length of the CDR3 is 13 residues. The CDR3 is CSAPIPGGTEAFF. DNA for the CDR3: TGCAGTGCACCGATTCCCGGGGGCACTGAAGCTTTCTTT.

This clonotype has a handful of counts. V and J are TRBV6-5 and TRBJ2-1; D tentatively fits TRBD1 or TRBD2 (7 bases each). Germline lookup yields CDR1 MNHEY and CDR2 SVGAGI. This CDR3 has 14 residues. Trimming cost V 9 bases and J 5 bases, with 17 bases left between them. The CDR3 loop is CARQGGDIDNEQFF. The CDR3 DNA follows: TGTGCCAGGCAGGGGGGGGATATTGACAATGAGCAGTTCTTC.

V and J are TRBV20-1 and TRBJ2-5; D is undetermined. V was pared by 0 bases and J by 1 base, with 3 bases between. CDR1 and CDR2 (germline): DFQATT, SNEGSKA (reference sequence). The CDR3 contains 12 residues. CDR3 residues: CSAREIQETQYF. The DNA for the CDR3 is TGCAGTGCTAGAGAAATCCAAGAGACCCAGTACTTC.

A word on this clonotype: This may arise from a read error, as a much more abundant clone is one base away. The rearrangement uses TRBV5-1 and TRBJ2-5, with 14 bases lining up with TRBD2. Germline CDR1 is SGHRS and CDR2 is YFSETQ. The CDR3 covers 14 residues. The CDR3 region has the DNA TGCGCCAGCAGCGTGGGACTAGCGGGAGAGTCCCAGTACTTC. Amino acid sequence: CASSVGLAGESQYF.

The chain is built from TRBV20-1 and TRBJ1-1; D may be TRBD1 (5 bases). CDR3 size: 11 residues. The germline CDR1 and CDR2 sequences are DFQATT and SNEGSKA (reference sequence). CDR3 coding DNA: TGCAGGGGGCTTGGTGGCACTGAAGCTTTCTTT. This encodes CRGLGGTEAFF.

This clonotype was seen more than once but under ten times. The chain recombines TRBV4-1 with TRBJ2-6; 8 bases fit TRBD1. J lost 1 base, V lost 4 bases, and 3 bases had no gene match. This CDR3 comprises 16 residues. Germline values: CDR1 MGHRA, CDR2 YSYEKL. The CDR3 region is CASSPNRGSGANVLTF. For the CDR3, the DNA is TGCGCCAGCAGCCCCAACAGGGGGTCTGGGGCCAACGTCCTGACTTTC.

The chain joins TRBV21-1 to TRBJ2-3; TRBD1, the D gene given by the table, was not confirmed from the DNA. TRBV21-1 is annotated as a pseudogene. The CDR3 has 17 residues. The CDR3 sequence: CASSRSSGGSSTDTQYF. DNA for the CDR3: TGTGCCAGCAGCCGGTCGTCGGGGGGCTCTAGCACAGATACGCAGTATTTT.

This clonotype occurred a few times. The chain uses TRBV25-1 and TRBJ2-5, with D unresolved. The germline V gene encodes CDR1 MGHDK and CDR2 SYGVNS. Trimming took off 2 bases at V and 1 base at J, with 8 bases between the two ends. This CDR3 has 14 residues. Here the CDR3 DNA reads TGTGCCAGCAGTGAACGCGAGACCCAAGAGACCCAGTACTTC. Amino acid sequence: CASSERETQETQYF.